The rows below give T cell receptor beta chains drawn from one sample of a study of T-cell memory formation after mild COVID-19. TCRdb redid the calling of the 5' RACE reads with MiXCR, one entry per CDR3 protein. The sample consists of approximately 350,000 distinct CDR3 sequences, approximately 27% of them appearing once. Sequencing was done on a sample of PBMCs or a T cell subset sorted from them (not recorded which). All receptors come from an adult woman who had mild COVID-19 (a few samples of this study predate the infection). Cell type and time point are not known. Both conserved end residues are trimmed from each CDR3. Each record gives: CDR3 protein, V gene.

CDR3 protein: ASSLMGISAGAQETQY; V gene: TRBV7-3
CDR3 protein: ASSPPDGNLAGELF; V gene: TRBV6-5
CDR3 protein: ASSVASQDSDTQY; V gene: TRBV9
CDR3 protein: SVGVAGASYEQY; V gene: TRBV29-1
CDR3 protein: ASSQDMTHTEAF; V gene: TRBV3-1
CDR3 protein: SARDMGTSGRSSYNEQF; V gene: TRBV20-1
CDR3 protein: ASSFHPDSSYEQY; V gene: TRBV5-1
CDR3 protein: ASSAREGSEAF; V gene: TRBV9
CDR3 protein: ASSEYSQKSTNEKLF; V gene: TRBV25-1
CDR3 protein: ASSGQGHYEQY; V gene: TRBV5-1
CDR3 protein: SVALNTEAF; V gene: TRBV29-1
CDR3 protein: ASSQDVPSSTDTQY; V gene: TRBV4-2
CDR3 protein: ATSPTGGRGGYNEQF; V gene: TRBV24-1
CDR3 protein: ASSQDPWAGMFTEAF; V gene: TRBV4-3
CDR3 protein: ASSLQAERYYEQY; V gene: TRBV5-1
CDR3 protein: ASSLTRASRYEQY; V gene: TRBV7-2
CDR3 protein: ASSPNRGTSGDNEQF; V gene: TRBV5-4
CDR3 protein: ASSIGPLGNTEAF; V gene: TRBV7-2
CDR3 protein: ASSFSGTYGYT; V gene: TRBV12-3/TRBV12-4
CDR3 protein: ASRAAGGLPRVNTEAF; V gene: TRBV27
CDR3 protein: ATSDLDSIAGPTDTQY; V gene: TRBV24-1
CDR3 protein: ASSLRQSPLH; V gene: TRBV27
CDR3 protein: ASSSTVVNEQF; V gene: TRBV9
CDR3 protein: ASSATSGREKTQY; V gene: TRBV9
CDR3 protein: ASSLIAGLSYEQY; V gene: TRBV5-1
CDR3 protein: ASSPVVGEQY; V gene: TRBV7-2
CDR3 protein: ASRLEPGQGSVGKQF; V gene: TRBV7-2
CDR3 protein: ASSLTLAGHFEQY; V gene: TRBV7-2
CDR3 protein: ASSGQGSPLH; V gene: TRBV6-6
CDR3 protein: AWDRGWYEQY; V gene: TRBV30
CDR3 protein: ATQESARGGTQY; V gene: TRBV24-1
CDR3 protein: ASSPAGGSTDTQY; V gene: TRBV7-9
CDR3 protein: ASSAGVSGIHEQY; V gene: TRBV3-1
CDR3 protein: ASSAGKYSNQPQH; V gene: TRBV4-3
CDR3 protein: SVEGLAGFLNEQF; V gene: TRBV29-1
CDR3 protein: ASSRPMGETYEQY; V gene: TRBV18
CDR3 protein: ASLPSVGWDYGYT; V gene: TRBV27
CDR3 protein: ASSRPDRVAEEQY; V gene: TRBV5-5
CDR3 protein: ASSLGGVGGTSYNEQF; V gene: TRBV13
CDR3 protein: ASSLIRGSLRPDTQY; V gene: TRBV12-3/TRBV12-4
CDR3 protein: SGQQGAEQY; V gene: TRBV29-1
CDR3 protein: ASSRWARQGEGNTIY; V gene: TRBV5-5
CDR3 protein: ASSLGQENQPQH; V gene: TRBV5-5
CDR3 protein: ASSLEGTLYEQY; V gene: TRBV7-9
CDR3 protein: ASSLVTGGNEQF; V gene: TRBV7-2
CDR3 protein: ASPSGTGELF; V gene: TRBV19
CDR3 protein: ASSLSGGGQQETQY; V gene: TRBV7-3
CDR3 protein: ASQRGRGYEQY; V gene: TRBV19
CDR3 protein: ASSLTPWDTFYNEQF; V gene: TRBV12-3/TRBV12-4
CDR3 protein: ASSPDRPNEQF; V gene: TRBV5-1
CDR3 protein: ASSTRTGHSYEQY; V gene: TRBV25-1
CDR3 protein: ASSAGWNTGELF; V gene: TRBV7-9
CDR3 protein: ASRSSYNEQF; V gene: TRBV12-3/TRBV12-4